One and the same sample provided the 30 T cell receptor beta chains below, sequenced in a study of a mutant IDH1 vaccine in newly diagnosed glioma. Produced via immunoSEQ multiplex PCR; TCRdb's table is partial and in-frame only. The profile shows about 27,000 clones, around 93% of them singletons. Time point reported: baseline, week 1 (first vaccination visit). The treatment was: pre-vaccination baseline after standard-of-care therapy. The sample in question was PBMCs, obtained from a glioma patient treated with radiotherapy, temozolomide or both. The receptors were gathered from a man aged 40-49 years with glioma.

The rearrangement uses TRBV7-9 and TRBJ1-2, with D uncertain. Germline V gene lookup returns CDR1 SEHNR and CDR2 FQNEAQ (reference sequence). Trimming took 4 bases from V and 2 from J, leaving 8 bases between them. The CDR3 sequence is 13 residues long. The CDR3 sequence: CASSSRQNYGYTF. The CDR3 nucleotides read TGTGCCAGCAGCTCCCGGCAGAACTATGGCTACACCTTC.

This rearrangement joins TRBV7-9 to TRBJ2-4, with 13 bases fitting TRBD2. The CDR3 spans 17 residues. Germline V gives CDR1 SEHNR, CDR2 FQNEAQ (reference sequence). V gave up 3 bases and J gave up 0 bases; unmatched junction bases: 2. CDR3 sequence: CASSLTSGRLAKNIQYF. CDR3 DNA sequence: TGTGCCAGCAGCTTGACTAGCGGGAGGCTAGCCAAAAACATTCAGTACTTC.

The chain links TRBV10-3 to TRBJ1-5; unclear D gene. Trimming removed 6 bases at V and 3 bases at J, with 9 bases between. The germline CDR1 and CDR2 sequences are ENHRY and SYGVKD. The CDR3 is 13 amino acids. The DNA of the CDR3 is TGTGCCATCAGCAACAATCTCAATCAGCCCCAGCATTTT. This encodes CAISNNLNQPQHF.

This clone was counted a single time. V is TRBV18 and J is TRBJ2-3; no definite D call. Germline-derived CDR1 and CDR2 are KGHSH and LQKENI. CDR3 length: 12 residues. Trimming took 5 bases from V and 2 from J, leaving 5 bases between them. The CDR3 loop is CASSTNTDTQYF. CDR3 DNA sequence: TGTGCCAGCTCAACCAACACAGATACGCAGTATTTT.

The CDR3 loop reads CASSGGISQGPYNEQFF. The CDR3, as DNA: TGTGCCAGCAGCGGGGGAATCTCGCAGGGGCCCTACAATGAGCAGTTCTTC. The V and J genes are TRBV9 and TRBJ2-1; tentatively, D is TRBD1 (6 bases). This CDR3 region has 17 residues. The V gene lost 3 bases and the J gene lost 2 bases, with 18 bases spanning the gap. Per the germline V gene, CDR1 is SGDLS and CDR2 is YYNGEE.

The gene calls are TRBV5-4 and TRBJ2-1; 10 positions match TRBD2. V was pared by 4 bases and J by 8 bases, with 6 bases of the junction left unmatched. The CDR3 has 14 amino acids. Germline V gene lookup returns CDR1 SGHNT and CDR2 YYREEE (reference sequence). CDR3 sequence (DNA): TGTGCCAGCAGCCCTCCTAGCGGGAGCGATGAGCAGTTCTTC. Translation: CASSPPSGSDEQFF.

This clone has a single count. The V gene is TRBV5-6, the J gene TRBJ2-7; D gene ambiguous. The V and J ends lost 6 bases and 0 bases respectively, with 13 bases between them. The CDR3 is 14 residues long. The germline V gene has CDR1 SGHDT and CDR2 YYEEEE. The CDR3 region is CASTSYGRSYEQYF. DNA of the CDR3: TGTGCCAGCACTTCATACGGTCGCTCCTACGAGCAGTACTTC.

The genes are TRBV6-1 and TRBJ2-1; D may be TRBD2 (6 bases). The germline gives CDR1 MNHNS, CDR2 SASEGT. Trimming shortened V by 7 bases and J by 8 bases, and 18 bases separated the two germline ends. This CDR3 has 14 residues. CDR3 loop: CASTDAREKDEQFF. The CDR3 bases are TGTGCCAGCACCGATGCCCGGGAGAAGGATGAGCAGTTCTTC.

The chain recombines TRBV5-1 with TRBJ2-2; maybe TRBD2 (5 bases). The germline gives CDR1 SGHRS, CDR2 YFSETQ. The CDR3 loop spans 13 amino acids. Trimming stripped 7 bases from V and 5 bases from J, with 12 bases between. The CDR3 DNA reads TGCGCCAGCGCTGAGAGGGAAACCGGGGAGCTGTTTTTT. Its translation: CASAERETGELFF.

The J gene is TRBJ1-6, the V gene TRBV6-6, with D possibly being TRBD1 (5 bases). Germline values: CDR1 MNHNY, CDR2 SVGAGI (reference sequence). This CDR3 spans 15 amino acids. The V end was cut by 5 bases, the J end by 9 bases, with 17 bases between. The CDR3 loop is CASSNLRESTSPLHF. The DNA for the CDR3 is TGTGCCAGCAGTAACCTCAGGGAATCTACTTCACCCCTCCACTTT.

DNA of the CDR3: TGTGCCAGCAGTGAATACGGTATAGGGACAGGGTCTGTCTATGGCTACACCTTC. It codes for CASSEYGIGTGSVYGYTF. V is TRBV6-1 and J is TRBJ1-2; 9 bases fit TRBD1. V gave up 2 bases and J gave up 4 bases; unmatched junction bases: 14. The CDR3 totals 18 residues. Germline-derived CDR1 and CDR2 are MNHNS and SASEGT.

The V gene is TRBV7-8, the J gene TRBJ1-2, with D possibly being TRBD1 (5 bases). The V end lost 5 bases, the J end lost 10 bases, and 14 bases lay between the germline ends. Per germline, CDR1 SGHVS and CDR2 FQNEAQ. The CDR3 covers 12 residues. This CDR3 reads CASSLILRDYTF. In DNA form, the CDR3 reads TGTGCCAGCAGCCTGATACTCAGGGACTACACCTTC.

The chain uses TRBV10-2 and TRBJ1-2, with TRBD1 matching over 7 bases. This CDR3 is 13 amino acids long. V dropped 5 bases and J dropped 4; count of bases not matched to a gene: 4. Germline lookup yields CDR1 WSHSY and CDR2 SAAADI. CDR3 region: CASSPGGSYGYTF. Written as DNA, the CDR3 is TGCGCCAGCAGTCCAGGGGGAAGCTATGGCTACACCTTC.

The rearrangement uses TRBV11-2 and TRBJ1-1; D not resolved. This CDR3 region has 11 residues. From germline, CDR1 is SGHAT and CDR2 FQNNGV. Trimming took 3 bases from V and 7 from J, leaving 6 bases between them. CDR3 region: CASSFEFEAFF. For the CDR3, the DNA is TGTGCCAGCAGCTTCGAATTTGAAGCTTTCTTT. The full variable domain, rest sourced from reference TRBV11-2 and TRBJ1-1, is EAGVAQSPRYKIIEKRQSVAFWCNPISGHATLYWYQQILGQGPKLLIQFQNNGVVDDSQLPKDRFSAERLKGVDSTLKIQPAKLEDSAVYLCASSFEFEAFFGQGTRLTVV.

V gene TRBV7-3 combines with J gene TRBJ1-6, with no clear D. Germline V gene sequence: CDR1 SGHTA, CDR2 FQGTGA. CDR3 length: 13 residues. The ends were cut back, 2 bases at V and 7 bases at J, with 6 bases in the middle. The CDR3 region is CASSLQENSPLHF. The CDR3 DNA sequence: TGTGCCAGCAGCTTACAGGAAAATTCACCCCTCCACTTT. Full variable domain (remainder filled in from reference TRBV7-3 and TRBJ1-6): GAGVSQTPSNKVTEKGKYVELRCDPISGHTALYWYRQSLGQGPEFLIYFQGTGAADDSGLPNDRFFAVRPEGSVSTLKIQRTERGDSAVYLCASSLQENSPLHFGNGTRLTVT.

CDR3 sequence reads: CASSTGQGVYGYTF. The CDR3 nucleotides are TGTGCCAGCAGCACGGGACAGGGAGTCTATGGCTACACCTTC. The chain is built from TRBV7-9 and TRBJ1-2; TRBD1 matches 9 bases. Germline V lookup: CDR1 SEHNR, CDR2 FQNEAQ (reference sequence). Trimming at V came to 5 bases and at J to 4 bases, leaving 5 bases not matched to a gene. The CDR3 is 14 amino acids.

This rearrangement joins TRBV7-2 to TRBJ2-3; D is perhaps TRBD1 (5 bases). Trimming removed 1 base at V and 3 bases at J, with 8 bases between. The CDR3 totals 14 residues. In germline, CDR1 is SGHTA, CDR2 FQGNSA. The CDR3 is CASSLVGATDTQYF. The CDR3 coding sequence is TGTGCCAGCAGCTTAGTAGGGGCAACAGATACGCAGTATTTT.

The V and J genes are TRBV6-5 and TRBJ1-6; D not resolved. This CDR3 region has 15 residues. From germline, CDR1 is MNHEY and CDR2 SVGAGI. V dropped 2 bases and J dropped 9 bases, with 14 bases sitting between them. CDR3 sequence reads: CASSYLQSSSSPLHF. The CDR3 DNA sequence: TGTGCCAGCAGTTACCTACAGAGCTCCTCTTCACCCCTCCACTTT.

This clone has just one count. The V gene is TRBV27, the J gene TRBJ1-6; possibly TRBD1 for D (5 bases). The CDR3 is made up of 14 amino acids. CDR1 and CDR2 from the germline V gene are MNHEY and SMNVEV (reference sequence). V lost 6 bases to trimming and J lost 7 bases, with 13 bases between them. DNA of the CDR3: TGTGCCAGCAGGCGGCAGGGATACAATTCACCCCTCCACTTT. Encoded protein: CASRRQGYNSPLHF.

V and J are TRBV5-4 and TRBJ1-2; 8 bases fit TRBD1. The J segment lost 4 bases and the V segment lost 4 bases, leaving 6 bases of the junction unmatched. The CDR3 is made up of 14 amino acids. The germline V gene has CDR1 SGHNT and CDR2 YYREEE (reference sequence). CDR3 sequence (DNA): TGTGCCAGCAGCCCGGACAGGGAGCCCTATGGCTACACCTTC. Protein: CASSPDREPYGYTF.

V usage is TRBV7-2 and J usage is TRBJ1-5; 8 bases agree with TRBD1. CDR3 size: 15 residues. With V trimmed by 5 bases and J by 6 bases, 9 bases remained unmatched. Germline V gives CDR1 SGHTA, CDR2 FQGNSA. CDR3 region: CASSQEGTGGQPQHF. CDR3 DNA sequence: TGTGCCAGCAGCCAAGAAGGGACAGGAGGTCAGCCCCAGCATTTT.

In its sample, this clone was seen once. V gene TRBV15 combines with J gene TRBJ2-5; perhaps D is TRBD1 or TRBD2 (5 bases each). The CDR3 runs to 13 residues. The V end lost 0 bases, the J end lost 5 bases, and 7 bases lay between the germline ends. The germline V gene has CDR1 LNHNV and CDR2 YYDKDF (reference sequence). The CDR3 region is CATSRDGAETQYF. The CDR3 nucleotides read TGTGCCACCAGCAGAGACGGGGCCGAGACCCAGTACTTC.

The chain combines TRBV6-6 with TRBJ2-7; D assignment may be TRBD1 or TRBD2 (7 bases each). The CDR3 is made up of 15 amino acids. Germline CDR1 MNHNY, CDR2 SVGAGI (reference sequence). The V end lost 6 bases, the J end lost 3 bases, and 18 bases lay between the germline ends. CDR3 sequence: CASSPQGGGRYEQYF. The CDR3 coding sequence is TGTGCCAGCAGCCCCCAGGGAGGGGGCCGCTACGAGCAGTACTTC.

The CDR3 reads CASRGQGYEQYF. CDR3 nucleotides: TGTGCCAGCAGAGGTCAGGGGTACGAGCAGTACTTC. This sequence joins TRBV11-2 and TRBJ2-7; possible D gene TRBD1, 6 bases. The length of the CDR3 is 12 residues. The germline V gene has CDR1 SGHAT and CDR2 FQNNGV. Trimming left V 6 bases short and J 4 bases short, with 10 bases between. Combining the CDR3 with reference TRBV11-2 and TRBJ2-7 gives the whole variable domain EAGVAQSPRYKIIEKRQSVAFWCNPISGHATLYWYQQILGQGPKLLIQFQNNGVVDDSQLPKDRFSAERLKGVDSTLKIQPAKLEDSAVYLCASRGQGYEQYFGPGTRLTVT.

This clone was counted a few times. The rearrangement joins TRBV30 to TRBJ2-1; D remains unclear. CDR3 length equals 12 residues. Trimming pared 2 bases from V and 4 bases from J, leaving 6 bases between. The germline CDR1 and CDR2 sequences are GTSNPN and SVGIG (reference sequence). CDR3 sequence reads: CAWSLVYNEQFF. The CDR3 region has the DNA TGTGCCTGGAGTCTAGTTTACAATGAGCAGTTCTTC.

This CDR3 is CASKDRGAEQYF. The CDR3 DNA reads TGTGCCAGCAAGGACAGGGGGGCCGAGCAGTACTTC. This sequence joins TRBV2 and TRBJ2-7; 10 positions match TRBD1. CDR3 length: 12 amino acids. The junction had 3 bases not matched to a gene; V was cut back by 7 bases and J by 6 bases. CDR1 and CDR2 from the germline V gene are SNHLY and FYNNEI.

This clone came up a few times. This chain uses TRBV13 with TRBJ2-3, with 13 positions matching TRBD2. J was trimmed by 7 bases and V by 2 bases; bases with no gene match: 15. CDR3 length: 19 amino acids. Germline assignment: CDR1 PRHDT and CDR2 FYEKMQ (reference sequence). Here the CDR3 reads CASSLRGLAGPRERHTQYF. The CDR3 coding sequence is TGTGCCAGCAGCTTAAGGGGACTAGCGGGGCCTCGGGAACGACATACGCAGTATTTT.

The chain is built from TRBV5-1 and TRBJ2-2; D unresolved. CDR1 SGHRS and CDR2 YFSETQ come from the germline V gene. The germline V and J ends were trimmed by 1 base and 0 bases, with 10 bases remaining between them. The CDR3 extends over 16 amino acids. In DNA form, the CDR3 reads TGCGCCAGCAGCTTGATGGGGATAACGAACACCGGGGAGCTGTTTTTT. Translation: CASSLMGITNTGELFF.

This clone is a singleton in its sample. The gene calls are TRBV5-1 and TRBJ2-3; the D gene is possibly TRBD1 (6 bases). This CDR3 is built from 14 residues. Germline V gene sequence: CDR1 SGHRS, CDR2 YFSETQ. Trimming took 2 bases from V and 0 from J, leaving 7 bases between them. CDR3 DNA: TGCGCCAGCAGCTTTGGACAGAGCACAGATACGCAGTATTTT. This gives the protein CASSFGQSTDTQYF.

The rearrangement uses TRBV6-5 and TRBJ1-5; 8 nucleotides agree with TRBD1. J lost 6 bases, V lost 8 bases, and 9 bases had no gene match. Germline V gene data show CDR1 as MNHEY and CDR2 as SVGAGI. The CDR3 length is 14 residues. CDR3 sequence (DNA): TGTGCCAGCTCGGCGACAGGGGAGGTTCAGCCCCAGCATTTT. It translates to CASSATGEVQPQHF.